This T cell receptor (beta chain) was identified in a study of T cell clonotyping in hematopoietic cell transplantation. Overall study results and limits: Few recipient clonotypes overlapped donors; over 97% were de novo at given depth. Pathologically expanded recipient clonotypes increased progressively from day 30 to day 180 as diversity fell. Broader posttransplant TCR repertoire diversity was predicted by graft donor and pretransplant recipient Inverse Simpson Index values. Without cell sorting, CD4 versus CD8 contributions remain unresolved.

Sequenced by immunoSEQ multiplex PCR; TCRdb stores in-frame clones only, minus some. The repertoire includes 30,000 to 45,000 clones, 75% to 90% of them detected once, and about 2% sits in the top ten. Comment on this clone: As yet, its antigen is unknown.

From germline, CDR1 is SGHRS and CDR2 YFSETQ. The V and J ends lost 2 bases and 8 bases respectively, with 14 bases between them. The CDR3 totals 14 residues. The receptor comes from a woman in her 40s in good health. Some clones in this sample may be carry-over from other donors' samples. The sequencing sample was made of peripheral blood mononuclear cells. The chain is built from TRBV5-1 and TRBJ2-4; D might be TRBD1 (7 bases). CDR3 region: CASSFGGGEDIQYF. For the CDR3, the DNA is TGCGCCAGCAGCTTTGGAGGGGGCGAGGACATTCAGTACTTC.